The text below deals with one T cell receptor beta chain. Its antigen is not known. The CDR3 runs 12 residues. Germline CDR1 is SNHLY and CDR2 is FYNNEI. Trimming took 6 bases from V and 5 from J, leaving 9 bases between them. The PCR contained 60 Vbeta and 13 Jbeta primers. Here immunoSEQ multiplex PCR was the method, and the copy in TCRdb shows in-frame clones only, minus some. The sample lists 130,000 or so clones, around four fifths occurring once. This sample was included in a study of cytomegalovirus exposure and HLA in healthy donors. Findings of the study overall: Cytomegalovirus-associated status was assigned to more than 150 TCR beta chains. Later work found that TCR association rates differed between HLA loci; DRB1 had the most and HLA-C the fewest. In a later analysis, V- and J-gene trimming of beta chains associated with a DCLRE1C missense variant, replicated independently. In a later analysis, CMV-associated beta chains were mostly HLA-associated, it appeared.

V usage is TRBV2 and J usage is TRBJ2-3; D is possibly TRBD2 (7 bases). Sequenced sample: PBMCs. This TCR was sampled from a man aged 25 to 40 in good health and CMV-seronegative. CDR3 loop: CASRRGGDTQYF. The DNA of the CDR3 is TGTGCCAGCAGGAGGGGGGGAGATACGCAGTATTTT.